Described below is a single T cell receptor (beta chain) sequence and its context. This sample stems from a study of blood T cell repertoires in COVID-19. The overall study: Donors in the United States, Italy and Spain gave samples during acute or convalescent COVID-19. The analysed material was cDNA or gDNA that came from T cells, B-cell-depleted T cells, or PBMCs.

In the source study's methods: Amplifying reference gene primers gave estimates of nucleated cell counts. Produced via immunoSEQ multiplex PCR; TCRdb's table is partial and in-frame only. The DNA was the basis for D and trimming; V, J and clone size are from that table. The sample consists of about 97,000 clones, roughly 90% of them appearing once. A Seattle source enrolled patients during active infection and followed them longitudinally. Germline assignment: CDR1 MNHEY and CDR2 SVGEGT. V was pared by 2 bases and J by 1 base, with 5 bases of the junction left unmatched. CDR3 length: 16 residues. This sequence was found in a woman in her forties or fifties with COVID-19, enrolled during active disease. The chain uses TRBV6-2 or TRBV6-3 and TRBJ2-3, with TRBD2 identical over 8 bases. Material for sequencing was peripheral blood. The CDR3 sequence: CASSYGAGAGTDTQYF. Written as DNA, the CDR3 is TGTGCCAGCAGTTACGGAGCGGGGGCCGGCACAGATACGCAGTATTTT.